This TCR beta chain was sequenced in a study of blood T cell repertoires in COVID-19. About the study: The samples span acute and convalescent COVID-19 from the United States, Italy and Spain.

The CDR3 has 16 residues. The germline V gene encodes CDR1 SGHTA and CDR2 FQGNSA. J gave up 9 bases and V 1 base, and 8 bases lay outside the gene matches. Data came from immunoSEQ multiplex PCR; TCRdb stores just in-frame clones and leaves some out. Seen here are 87,000 or so clones, around 87% observed once, and the top ten hold over 4%. This TCR came from a man aged 40-50 years with acute or convalescent COVID-19. The material sequenced was peripheral blood. The rearrangement joins TRBV7-2 to TRBJ2-2, with 10 bases that match TRBD2. The CDR3 bases are TGTGCCAGCAGCTTAGTTTTTGGGACTAGCGTTAGGGAGCTGTTTTTT. Translating it yields CASSLVFGTSVRELFF.